This T cell receptor beta chain was sequenced in a study of CD8 T cells in Susac syndrome (dated by TCRdb to between 2017 and 2020). Context from the whole study: Repertoire sequencing was used to test whether CD8+ T cell activation and differentiation in Susac syndrome was antigen driven. The clonality of the CD8+ T cell repertoire was compared across 12 healthy donors, roughly 14 Susac syndrome patients and about 16 multiple sclerosis patients. General findings and caveats noted by the study authors: The number of individuals in the TCR sequencing and HLA analysis was acknowledged as relatively small.

The CDR3 has 15 amino acids, counting the end cysteine and phenylalanine. Only the CDR3 DNA is retained, 45 bases long and in frame from the first base. CDR1 and CDR2 are read off the germline V gene as MDHEN and SYDVKM. V has 3 bases trimmed and J has 7 bases trimmed; junction bases matching no gene number 9. Of note for this clonotype: Its recognized antigen is unknown. The sample holds no much larger clone one base away, and base qualities are not on file.

High-throughput TCR beta sequencing profiled peripheral blood CD8+ and CD4+ T cells from healthy donors, Susac syndrome patients and multiple sclerosis patients. The multiple sclerosis controls were treatment-naive patients who had stable or active relapsing-remitting disease and met the revised McDonald criteria. Bulk CD8+ and CD4+ T cells were purified magnetically by negative isolation, whereas CD8+ TEMRA cells were enriched by FACS. Blood was collected in EDTA tubes and processed within 24 hours, with PBMCs isolated through density gradient centrifugation. PBMCs intended for TCR sequencing were cryopreserved in liquid nitrogen and were subsequently thawed in a 37 degrees C water bath. A purity of at least 90% was achieved for sorted or isolated CD4+, CD8+ and CD8+ TEMRA cells. RNA was extracted using the RNeasy kit, and about 0.5 to 1 ug of the RNA was reverse transcribed with random hexamers. The immunoSEQ multiplex PCR assay, which covers 54 Vbeta and 13 Jbeta segments, was used to amplify TCR beta CDR3 regions. To correct PCR amplification bias, a synthetic template baseline was used for both primer optimization and computational correction. In the paper's pipeline: Reads were annotated to V, D and J genes according to IMGT and were analyzed with immunoSEQ Analyzer, with only productive sequences retained. Clonality was calculated as one minus the Shannon entropy normalized by log2 of the number of productive unique sequences. For each patient and control, public and private clones were evaluated within the 100 most prevalent clones. Clones were defined as Susac-specific if absent from the healthy and MS cohorts, from 1052 published viral clones and from other ImmuneACCESS disease sequences. TCRdb trimmed public reads at Q25 via fastp, called clones via MiXCR and kept in-frame beta chains. Each entry merges the rows of one CDR3 protein and shows their most common DNA and genes. None of the V and J calls come from the authors' own analysis; TCRdb made them. A total of about 180,000 distinct CDR3 sequences appear in this sample, 85% to 95% of them only once. The ten largest account for 0.15% to 0.2% of the sample.

Sequences were obtained from CD8+ T cells from PBMCs. The clonotype originates from a human donor with multiple sclerosis. Here the chain combines TRBV28 and TRBJ2-1; TRBD1 agrees with 7 junctional bases. The nucleotide sequence is given as TGTGCCAGCAGTTTCTCAGACAGGGTACGGAATGAGCAGTTCTTC. Its protein product is CASSFSDRVRNEQFF.